A single sample is the source of the 25 T cell receptor beta chains below, sequenced in a study of blood T cell repertoires in COVID-19 (dated by TCRdb to 2019 to 2021). The method behind the library was the immunoSEQ multiplex PCR assay. Here the immuneACCESS table is served through TCRdb, limited to in-frame sequences with V and J called. Missing clones are a known gap in these copies; in checked studies unresolved V genes cover under half, and the rest lacks a known reason. The sample records under 80,000 clones, about 82% of which are singletons. Roughly 4.8% of the sample is taken by the ten largest. The specimen sequenced was peripheral blood. These receptors were taken from a woman aged 80 or over with active or convalescent COVID-19.

The chain links TRBV7-8 to TRBJ1-6; 7 bases line up with TRBD1. Trimming at V came to 5 bases and at J to 6 bases, leaving 7 bases not matched to a gene. Germline CDR1 is SGHVS and CDR2 is FQNEAQ. The CDR3 totals 15 residues. The CDR3 loop reads CASSGRAGGNSPLHF. The CDR3 region has the DNA TGTGCCAGCAGCGGCCGGGCAGGGGGTAATTCACCCCTCCACTTT.

The chain links TRBV6-5 to TRBJ1-2; 7 nucleotides match TRBD1. The CDR3 covers 12 residues. Germline V CDR1 and CDR2: MNHEY, SVGAGI. The ends lost 6 bases at V and 3 bases at J; junction bases unmatched: 1. The CDR3 spells CASRTGYYGYTF. CDR3 nucleotide sequence: TGTGCCAGCAGGACAGGGTACTATGGCTACACCTTC.

V gene TRBV28 combines with J gene TRBJ2-7; 9 bases are a match to TRBD1. J gave up 5 bases and V 2 bases, and 10 bases lay outside the gene matches. This CDR3 region has 16 residues. CDR1 is MDHEN, CDR2 SYDVKM, per germline. The CDR3 protein is CASSLVSGGQGHEQYF. The CDR3 DNA is TGTGCCAGCAGTTTAGTGTCGGGGGGACAGGGCCACGAGCAGTACTTC.

The chain recombines TRBV18 with TRBJ2-7, with D possibly TRBD1 on 5 matching bases. The germline gives CDR1 KGHSH, CDR2 LQKENI. The CDR3 contains 14 residues. The germline V and J ends were trimmed by 4 bases and 2 bases, with 12 bases remaining between them. The CDR3 DNA reads as TGTGCCAGCTCACTAGGGGCAGGAACCTACGAGCAGTACTTC. This codes for CASSLGAGTYEQYF.

By frequency in the sample, this clone is medium-sized. This chain connects TRBV28 to TRBJ1-5; D ambiguous. The CDR3 sequence is 16 residues long. V was shortened by 6 bases and J by 2 bases, with 17 bases between the two germline ends. In germline, CDR1 is MDHEN, CDR2 SYDVKM. The CDR3 is CASRHSKTGGNQPQHF. CDR3 DNA sequence: TGTGCCAGCAGGCACTCGAAGACTGGCGGCAATCAGCCCCAGCATTTT.

The chain uses TRBV5-1 and TRBJ2-7, with TRBD2 matching over 12 bases. This CDR3 has 13 residues. Losses at the gene ends were 3 bases for V and 7 bases for J; bases not matched to a gene: 2. Germline V gene lookup returns CDR1 SGHRS and CDR2 YFSETQ. The CDR3 reads CASSSGLAGEQYF. In DNA, the CDR3 is TGCGCCAGCAGCTCCGGACTAGCGGGAGAGCAGTACTTC.

This chain connects TRBV7-9 to TRBJ2-7; D remains ambiguous. V gave up 2 bases and J gave up 2 bases, with 13 bases separating them. Per the germline V gene, CDR1 is SEHNR and CDR2 is FQNEAQ (reference sequence). The CDR3 is 15 residues long. The CDR3 coding sequence is TGTGCCAGCAGCTTACGAACGGGTTTAGCCTACGAGCAGTACTTC. Encoded protein: CASSLRTGLAYEQYF.

The chain links TRBV5-1 to TRBJ2-7; D is ambiguous. The V and J ends lost 1 base and 11 bases respectively, with 13 bases between them. CDR3 length equals 12 residues. CDR1 and CDR2 (germline): SGHRS, YFSETQ. Here the CDR3 reads CASSLSGLDKYF. DNA for the CDR3: TGCGCCAGCAGCTTGTCAGGATTGGATAAGTACTTC.

The chain carries TRBV5-1 and TRBJ1-3; 8 bases map to TRBD1. The V gene end was trimmed by 3 bases and the J gene end by 4 bases; junction bases not matched to a gene: 3. The CDR3 totals 14 residues. In germline, CDR1 is SGHRS, CDR2 YFSETQ. The CDR3 DNA is TGCGCCAGCAGCTCCGGGACAGGCGGAAACACCATATATTTT. As protein: CASSSGTGGNTIYF.

In this sample, this clone turned up a few times. This chain joins TRBV9 and TRBJ1-2, with unresolved D. This CDR3 is built from 13 residues. V lost 5 bases and J 2 bases, leaving 10 bases between the germline ends. Germline assignment: CDR1 SGDLS and CDR2 YYNGEE. The CDR3 DNA reads as TGTGCCAGCAGTGGAACACTAAACTATGGCTACACCTTC. Encoded protein: CASSGTLNYGYTF. The full variable domain, completed using reference TRBV9 and TRBJ1-2, is DSGVTQTPKHLITATGQRVTLRCSPRSGDLSVYWYQQSLDQGLQFLIQYYNGEERAKGNILERFSAQQFPDLHSELNLSSLELGDSALYFCASSGTLNYGYTFGSGTRLTVV.

This clone was found once. The gene calls are TRBV2 and TRBJ1-5; D is ambiguous. CDR3 size: 15 residues. V was clipped by 7 bases and J by 2 bases, with 15 bases between them. The germline CDR1 and CDR2 sequences are SNHLY and FYNNEI. The CDR3 is CASTPPGSGNQPQHF. CDR3 nucleotides: TGTGCCAGCACCCCACCGGGGAGTGGCAATCAGCCCCAGCATTTT.

This clone was counted a single time. The chain uses TRBV5-5 and TRBJ2-1; a weak D match, TRBD1 (5 bases). The V and J ends lost 0 bases and 2 bases respectively, with 6 bases between them. This CDR3 is 14 amino acids long. Germline V gene lookup returns CDR1 SGHKS and CDR2 YYEKEE (reference sequence). CDR3 nucleotide sequence: TGTGCCAGCAGCTTGGTGGGGCCCTACAATGAGCAGTTCTTC. Protein product: CASSLVGPYNEQFF.

The chain is built from TRBV4-3 and TRBJ2-1; TRBD2 aligns across 9 bases. This CDR3 contains 15 residues. The J segment lost 6 bases and the V segment lost 0 bases, leaving 3 bases of the junction unmatched. CDR1 LGHNA and CDR2 YSLEER come from the germline V gene. CDR3 protein: CASSQELAGVNEQFF. For the CDR3, the DNA is TGCGCCAGCAGCCAAGAGTTAGCGGGGGTCAATGAGCAGTTCTTC.

The V and J genes are TRBV18 and TRBJ2-1, with D tentatively TRBD1 (5 bases). There are 15 residues in the CDR3. V lost 3 bases, J lost 6 bases, and 15 bases lay in between. Germline lookup yields CDR1 KGHSH and CDR2 LQKENI. Written as DNA, the CDR3 is TGTGCCAGCTCACCCGATGTGGGGCCACGCAATGAGCAGTTCTTC. Amino acid sequence: CASSPDVGPRNEQFF.

The V and J genes are TRBV2 and TRBJ2-2; TRBD1 is a possible D gene (7 bases). The CDR3 runs 15 residues. With 7 bases removed from V and 1 base from J, the gap between germline ends came to 13 bases. CDR1 is SNHLY, CDR2 FYNNEI, per germline. The CDR3 spells CASNAGQRNTGELFF. The CDR3 DNA is TGTGCCAGCAATGCGGGACAGAGGAACACCGGGGAGCTGTTTTTT. Drawing the rest from reference TRBV2 and TRBJ2-2, the complete variable domain is EPEVTQTPSHQVTQMGQEVILRCVPISNHLYFYWYRQILGQKVEFLVSFYNNEISEKSEIFDDQFSVERPDGSNFTLKIRSTKLEDSAMYFCASNAGQRNTGELFFGEGSRLTVL.

This clone was seen only a few times. The V gene is TRBV18, the J gene TRBJ1-3; D perhaps matches TRBD1 (6 bases). The V end lost 3 bases, the J end lost 8 bases, and 20 bases lay between the germline ends. This CDR3 region has 16 residues. Germline V gene lookup returns CDR1 KGHSH and CDR2 LQKENI. CDR3 DNA sequence: TGTGCCAGCTCACCTCTGAGCGGGGGCCTTTATGACACCATATATTTT. Residues: CASSPLSGGLYDTIYF.

The chain has TRBV7-2 and TRBJ1-6, with 7 nucleotides matching TRBD1. V lost 6 bases and J lost 10; bases outside the gene matches: 6. From germline, CDR1 is SGHTA and CDR2 FQGNSA. The CDR3 is made up of 13 amino acids. CDR3 in DNA: TGTGCCAGCAGGCCCAGGGGGACCTCACCCCTCCACTTT. Amino acid sequence: CASRPRGTSPLHF.

As DNA, the CDR3 is TGTGCCAGCAGTGAACAGGGATTTGGGGCCAACGTCCTGACTTTC. Translated: CASSEQGFGANVLTF. This chain uses TRBV6-1 with TRBJ2-6, with D possibly matching TRBD1 (5 bases). The V gene lost 2 bases and the J gene lost 3 bases, with 8 bases spanning the gap. The CDR3 runs to 15 residues. CDR1 and CDR2 (germline): MNHNS, SASEGT.

The V call is TRBV19, the J call TRBJ2-6; TRBD1 matches 9 bases. The CDR3 loop spans 16 amino acids. J gave up 4 bases and V 9 bases, and 10 bases lay outside the gene matches. The germline CDR1 and CDR2 sequences are LNHDA and SQIVND (reference sequence). CDR3 coding DNA: TGTGCCAGCGGAGAACAGGGGGCTTGGGGGGCCAACGTCCTGACTTTC. Protein sequence: CASGEQGAWGANVLTF.

The J gene is TRBJ2-7, the V gene TRBV28; 9 bases map to TRBD1. The CDR3 is 15 amino acids. Germline-derived CDR1 and CDR2 are MDHEN and SYDVKM. V shed 0 bases and J 4 bases; nucleotides not matched to a gene: 4. This chain's CDR3 is CASSLWGTGIYEQYF. CDR3 in DNA: TGTGCCAGCAGTTTATGGGGGACAGGGATATACGAGCAGTACTTC.

This clone has more than one count but fewer than ten. The rearrangement links TRBV10-3 to TRBJ1-2, with no clear D. The V gene's germline CDR1 is ENHRY and CDR2 SYGVKD. The germline V and J ends were trimmed by 10 bases and 5 bases, with 11 bases remaining between them. The CDR3 is made up of 11 amino acids. The CDR3 nucleotides are TGTGCCACCGCTGGCAGTTATGGCTACACCTTC. Its protein product is CATAGSYGYTF.

The chain recombines TRBV6-5 with TRBJ2-1, with 9 bases lining up with TRBD2. The germline V gene encodes CDR1 MNHEY and CDR2 SVGAGI. V gave up 10 bases and J gave up 9 bases; unmatched junction bases: 10. CDR3 length: 13 amino acids. CDR3 nucleotide sequence: TGTGCCACCACCCAGGCGGGGGGGCGTGAGCAGTTCTTC. It encodes CATTQAGGREQFF.

The chain combines TRBV5-4 with TRBJ2-2, with 8 nucleotides matching TRBD2. V shed 0 bases, J shed 1 base, and the junction held 2 bases outside the gene matches. Germline V gene data show CDR1 as SGHNT and CDR2 as YYREEE (reference sequence). This CDR3 region has 16 residues. The DNA of the CDR3 is TGTGCCAGCAGCTTGGGGACTAGCAGGAACACCGGGGAGCTGTTTTTT. Amino acid sequence: CASSLGTSRNTGELFF. Looking up the rest from reference TRBV5-4 and TRBJ2-2 gives the full variable domain: ETGVTQSPTHLIKTRGQQVTLRCSSQSGHNTVSWYQQALGQGPQFIFQYYREEENGRGNFPPRFSGLQFPNYSSELNVNALELDDSALYLCASSLGTSRNTGELFFGEGSRLTVL.

CDR3 sequence (DNA): TGTGCCAGCAGCGCCCAACTAGCGGGCGGAGGTGGTACGCAGTATTTT. Translating gives CASSAQLAGGGGTQYF. The chain joins TRBV9 to TRBJ2-3; 9 positions match TRBD2. Trimming took 3 bases from V and 8 from J; bases not matched to a gene: 13. CDR1 and CDR2 (germline): SGDLS, YYNGEE. The CDR3 consists of 16 residues. Supplemented by reference TRBV9 and TRBJ2-3, the full variable domain reads DSGVTQTPKHLITATGQRVTLRCSPRSGDLSVYWYQQSLDQGLQFLIQYYNGEERAKGNILERFSAQQFPDLHSELNLSSLELGDSALYFCASSAQLAGGGGTQYFGPGTRLTVL.

The V and J genes are TRBV10-1 and TRBJ2-1; 16 nucleotides agree with TRBD2. CDR1 and CDR2 from the germline V gene are WNHNN and SYGVQD (reference sequence). The CDR3 is 18 amino acids. V shed 6 bases and J 4 bases; nucleotides not matched to a gene: 9. This CDR3 reads CASSGTSGRALRYNEQFF. CDR3 nucleotides: TGCGCCAGCAGCGGGACTAGCGGGAGGGCCCTCAGGTACAATGAGCAGTTCTTC.